Listed below are T cell receptor beta chains from one sample, sequenced in a study of CXCR3-negative and CXCR3-positive naive CD8 T cells. TCRdb derives one entry per CDR3 protein from the 5' RACE reads, leaving out DNA. The sample features over 35,000 distinct CDR3 sequences, with approximately 2.3% in its top ten. Sample: naive CXCR3- CD8+ T cells from blood. These receptors were obtained from a human donor in good health. Some clones in this sample may be carry-over from other donors' samples. The CDR3 runs from the conserved cysteine through the conserved F or W. Expanded clones get a size class; other rows say once, few or many, or leave the size out.

clone size,V gene,J gene,CDR3 protein
.,TRBV9,TRBJ1-1,CASSDLISGVNTEAFF
.,TRBV29-1,TRBJ2-1,CSVTGQANEQFF
.,TRBV6-2/TRBV6-3,TRBJ2-6,CASREGQPSGANVLTF
.,TRBV6-2/TRBV6-3,TRBJ2-7,CASSYMVDQPYEQYF
.,TRBV3-1,TRBJ1-2,CASSQDIDSYGYTF
.,TRBV13,TRBJ2-7,CASSLSSGGAKYF
.,TRBV11-2,TRBJ2-3,CASSTSGTFTDTQYF
.,TRBV9,TRBJ1-5,CASSVGQENQPQHF
.,TRBV20-1,TRBJ2-7,CSARKRSLAGTYEQYF
.,TRBV28,TRBJ2-7,CAAGHTYEQYF
.,TRBV12-3/TRBV12-4,TRBJ2-6,CASSQQGPGANVLTF
.,TRBV29-1,TRBJ1-2,CSVEKSTNGYTF
.,TRBV28,TRBJ1-3,CASSTNFDRPGNTIYF
.,TRBV6-2/TRBV6-3,TRBJ1-5,CASSPTGSGNSNQPQHF
.,TRBV13,TRBJ2-5,CASSWTGDRETQYF
.,TRBV4-2,TRBJ2-7,CASSSRDRGPEEQYF
.,TRBV29-1,TRBJ2-5,CSVEGLADIQETQYF
.,TRBV28,TRBJ2-1,CASSLFGASGNEQFF
.,TRBV5-1,TRBJ2-1,CASSLAPGLANEQFF
.,TRBV4-1,TRBJ2-7,CASSLVSGVTYEQYF
.,TRBV28,TRBJ2-1,CASSSTGGSLHEQFF
.,TRBV18,TRBJ1-1,CASSLDRGETEAFF
.,TRBV20-1,TRBJ2-3,CSAWLLAGDTDTQYF
medium-sized,TRBV28,TRBJ2-2,CASSFLAGLTGELFF
.,TRBV6-5,TRBJ2-1,CASSGSEYNEQFF
.,TRBV11-3,TRBJ2-5,CASSSRRANQETQYF
.,TRBV29-1,TRBJ2-2,CSATETNTGELFF
.,TRBV5-1,TRBJ2-7,CASSSFGRGDEQYF
.,TRBV28,TRBJ2-7,CASSAGLYEQYF
.,TRBV11-2,TRBJ2-3,CASSSPEGQYF
medium-sized,TRBV4-1,TRBJ2-3,CASSQDDRGTSTDTQYF
.,TRBV12-3/TRBV12-4,TRBJ2-1,CASSPSGLAGFDEQFF
.,TRBV7-9,TRBJ1-2,CASGRTDANYGYTF
.,TRBV14,TRBJ1-1,CASSQGQGLTEAFF
.,TRBV20-1,TRBJ2-7,CSARDDTGIAYEQYF
.,TRBV7-2,TRBJ1-1,CASSSRQGGLGPTEAFF
.,TRBV2,TRBJ2-1,CASSEGVLGGQFF
.,TRBV9,TRBJ2-5,CASSADGRLETQYF
.,TRBV12-3/TRBV12-4,TRBJ2-1,CASCTGGYNEQFF
.,TRBV12-3/TRBV12-4,TRBJ2-5,CASSQGRAETQYF
.,TRBV7-6,TRBJ2-2,CASSYRGSISGELFF
.,TRBV27,TRBJ2-2,CASSPDPLGSTGELFF
.,TRBV27,TRBJ2-5,CASSPRQAIQETQYF
.,TRBV29-1,TRBJ2-3,CSVEVWSGASTDTQYF
.,TRBV6-6,TRBJ2-5,CASSYRGSETQYF
.,TRBV7-2,TRBJ2-2,CASSLWSWASAGELFF
.,TRBV7-9,TRBJ2-1,CASSSSGTPNDEQFF
.,TRBV12-3/TRBV12-4,TRBJ2-3,CASSLEWEDRSTDTQYF
.,TRBV27,TRBJ2-2,CASIPSGRTGELFF
.,TRBV12-3/TRBV12-4,TRBJ2-7,CASSSQRTGGYEQYF
.,TRBV29-1,TRBJ1-4,CSVEELGAGSNEKLFF
.,TRBV6-6,TRBJ2-1,CASSFGTGGNEQFF
.,TRBV7-9,TRBJ1-6,CASSSQRGDNSPLHF
.,TRBV12-3/TRBV12-4,TRBJ1-1,CASSTKDRGRTEAFF
.,TRBV28,TRBJ2-7,CASRAAPSSYEQYF